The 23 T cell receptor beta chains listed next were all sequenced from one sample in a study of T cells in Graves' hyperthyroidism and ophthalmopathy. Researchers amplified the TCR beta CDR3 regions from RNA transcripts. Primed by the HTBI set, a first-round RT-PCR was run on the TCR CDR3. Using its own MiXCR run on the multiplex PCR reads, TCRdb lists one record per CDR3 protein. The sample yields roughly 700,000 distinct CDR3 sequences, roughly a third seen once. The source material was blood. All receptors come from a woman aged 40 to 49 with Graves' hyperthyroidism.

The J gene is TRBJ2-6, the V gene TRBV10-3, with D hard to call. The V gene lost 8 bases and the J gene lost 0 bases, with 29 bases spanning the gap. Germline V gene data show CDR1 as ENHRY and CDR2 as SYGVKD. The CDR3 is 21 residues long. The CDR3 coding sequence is TGTGCCATCCTGGGCGCCAGCAGTGTGTCCGGAAGGTCCTCTGGGGCCAACGTCCTGACTTTC. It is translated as CAILGASSVSGRSSGANVLTF.

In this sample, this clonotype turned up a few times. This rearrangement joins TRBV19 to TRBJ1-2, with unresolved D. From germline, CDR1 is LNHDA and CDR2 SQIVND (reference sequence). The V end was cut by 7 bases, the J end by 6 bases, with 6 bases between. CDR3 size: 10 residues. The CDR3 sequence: CASKVDGYTF. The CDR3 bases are TGTGCCAGTAAGGTCGATGGCTACACCTTC.

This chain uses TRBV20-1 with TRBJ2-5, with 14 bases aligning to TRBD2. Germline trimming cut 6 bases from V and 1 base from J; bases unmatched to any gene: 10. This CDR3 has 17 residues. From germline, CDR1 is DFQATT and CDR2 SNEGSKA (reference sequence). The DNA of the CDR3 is TGCAGTGCGCTCGGGACTAGCGGGAGAGTGGGCCAAGAGACCCAGTACTTC. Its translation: CSALGTSGRVGQETQYF.

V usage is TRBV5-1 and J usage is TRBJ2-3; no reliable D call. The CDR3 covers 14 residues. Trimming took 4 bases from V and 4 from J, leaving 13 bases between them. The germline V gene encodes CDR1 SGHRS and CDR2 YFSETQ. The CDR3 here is CASSTGTPPDTQYF. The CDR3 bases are TGCGCCAGCAGCACCGGCACCCCCCCAGATACGCAGTATTTT.

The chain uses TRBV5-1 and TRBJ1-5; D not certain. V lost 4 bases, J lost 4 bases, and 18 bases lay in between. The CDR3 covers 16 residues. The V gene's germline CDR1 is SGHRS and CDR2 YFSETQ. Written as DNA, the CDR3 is TGCGCCAGCAGCCAAGAATCTCAAACGGTAAATCAGCCCCAGCATTTT. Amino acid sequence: CASSQESQTVNQPQHF.

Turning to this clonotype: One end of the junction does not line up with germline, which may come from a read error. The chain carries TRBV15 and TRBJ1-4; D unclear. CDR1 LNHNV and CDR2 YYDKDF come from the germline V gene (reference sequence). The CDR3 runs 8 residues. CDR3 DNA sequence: TGTGCCACCAGCATTGGGGTGTTT. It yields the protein CATSIGVF. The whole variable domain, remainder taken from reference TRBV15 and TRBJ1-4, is DAMVIQNPRYQVTQFGKPVTLSCSQTLNHNVMYWYQQKSSQAPKLLFHYYDKDFNNEADTPDNFQSRRPNTSFCFLDIRSPGLGDTAMYLCATSIGVFGSGTQLSVL.

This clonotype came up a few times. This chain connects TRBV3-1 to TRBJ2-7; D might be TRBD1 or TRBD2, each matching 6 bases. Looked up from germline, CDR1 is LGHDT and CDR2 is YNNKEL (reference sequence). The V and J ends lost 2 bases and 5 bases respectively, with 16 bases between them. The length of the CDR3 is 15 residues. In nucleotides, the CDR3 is TGTGCCAGCAGCCAACGGGGGCGAGGCGACAACGAGCAGTACTTC. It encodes CASSQRGRGDNEQYF.

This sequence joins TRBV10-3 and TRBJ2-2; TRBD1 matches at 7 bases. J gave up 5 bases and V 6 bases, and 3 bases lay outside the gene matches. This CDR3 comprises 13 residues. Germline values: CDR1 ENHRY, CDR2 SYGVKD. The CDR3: CAIRTGSTGELFF. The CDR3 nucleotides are TGTGCCATCAGGACAGGGTCTACCGGGGAGCTGTTTTTT.

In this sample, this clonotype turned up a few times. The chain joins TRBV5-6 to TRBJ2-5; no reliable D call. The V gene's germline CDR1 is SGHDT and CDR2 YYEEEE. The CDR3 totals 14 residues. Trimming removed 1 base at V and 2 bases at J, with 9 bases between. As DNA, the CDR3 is TGTGCCAGCAGCTTGTTTAACCAACAAGAGACCCAGTACTTC. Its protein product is CASSLFNQQETQYF. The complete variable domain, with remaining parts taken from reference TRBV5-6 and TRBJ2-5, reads DAGVTQSPTHLIKTRGQQVTLRCSPKSGHDTVSWYQQALGQGPQFIFQYYEEEERQRGNFPDRFSGHQFPNYSSELNVNALLLGDSALYLCASSLFNQQETQYFGPGTRLLVL.

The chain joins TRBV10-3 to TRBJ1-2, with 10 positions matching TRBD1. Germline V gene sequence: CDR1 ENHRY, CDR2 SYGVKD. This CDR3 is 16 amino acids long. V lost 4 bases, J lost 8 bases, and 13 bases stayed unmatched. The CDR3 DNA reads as TGTGCCATCAGTGGATCCCCGGGACAGGGGACGTACGGCTACACCTTC. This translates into CAISGSPGQGTYGYTF.

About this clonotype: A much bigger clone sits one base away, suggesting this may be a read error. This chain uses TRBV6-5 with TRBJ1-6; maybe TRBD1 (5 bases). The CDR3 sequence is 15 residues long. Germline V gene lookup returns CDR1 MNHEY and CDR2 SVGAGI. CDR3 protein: CAGSYIDSFLSPLHF. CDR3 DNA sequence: TGTGCCGGCAGTTACATAGACAGTTTCCTTTCACCCCTCCACTTT.

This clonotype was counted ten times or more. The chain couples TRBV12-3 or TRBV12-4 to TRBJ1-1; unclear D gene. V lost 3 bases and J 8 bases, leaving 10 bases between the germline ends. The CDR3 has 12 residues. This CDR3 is CASSLRGAEAFF. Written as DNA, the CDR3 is TGTGCCAGCAGTTTGCGGGGAGCAGAAGCTTTCTTT.

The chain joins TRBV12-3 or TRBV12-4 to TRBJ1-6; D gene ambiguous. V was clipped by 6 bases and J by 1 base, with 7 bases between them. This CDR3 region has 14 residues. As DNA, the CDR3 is TGTGCCAGCAGGTCCAGGTCCTATAATTCACCCCTCCACTTT. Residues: CASRSRSYNSPLHF.

The chain's CDR3 is CASRHMETQYF. DNA for the CDR3: TGTGCCAGCAGGCACATGGAGACCCAGTACTTC. The chain has TRBV7-9 and TRBJ2-5; D is undetermined. V lost 6 bases and J 5 bases, leaving 7 bases between the germline ends. This CDR3 spans 11 amino acids. Germline assignment: CDR1 SEHNR and CDR2 FQNEAQ (reference sequence).

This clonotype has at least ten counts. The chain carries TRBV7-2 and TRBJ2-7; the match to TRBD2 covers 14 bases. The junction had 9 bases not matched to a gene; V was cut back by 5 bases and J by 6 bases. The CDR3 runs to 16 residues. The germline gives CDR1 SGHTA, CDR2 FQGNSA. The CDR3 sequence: CASSISGTSGRSEQYF. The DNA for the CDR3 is TGTGCCAGCAGCATCTCCGGGACTAGCGGGAGATCCGAGCAGTACTTC.

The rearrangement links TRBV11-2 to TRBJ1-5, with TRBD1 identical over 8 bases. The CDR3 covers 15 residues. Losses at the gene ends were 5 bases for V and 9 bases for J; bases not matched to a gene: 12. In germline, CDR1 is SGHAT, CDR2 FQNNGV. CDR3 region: CASSPDGTGLGPQHF. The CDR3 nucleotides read TGTGCCAGCAGCCCCGACGGGACAGGCCTGGGGCCCCAGCATTTT.

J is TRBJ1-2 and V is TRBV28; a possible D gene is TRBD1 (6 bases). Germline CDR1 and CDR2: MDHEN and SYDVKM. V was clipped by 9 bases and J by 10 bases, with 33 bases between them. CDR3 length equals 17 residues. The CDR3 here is CASGSRTVSIPSGDYTF. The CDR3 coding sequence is TGTGCCAGTGGATCGAGGACAGTATCCATTCCCTCAGGGGACTACACCTTC.

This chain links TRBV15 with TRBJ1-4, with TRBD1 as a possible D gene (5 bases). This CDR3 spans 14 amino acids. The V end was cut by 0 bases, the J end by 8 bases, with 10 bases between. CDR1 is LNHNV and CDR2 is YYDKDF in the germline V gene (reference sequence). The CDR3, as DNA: TGTGCCACCAGCAGAGATCAGGGCGGAGAAAAACTGTTTTTT. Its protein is CATSRDQGGEKLFF.

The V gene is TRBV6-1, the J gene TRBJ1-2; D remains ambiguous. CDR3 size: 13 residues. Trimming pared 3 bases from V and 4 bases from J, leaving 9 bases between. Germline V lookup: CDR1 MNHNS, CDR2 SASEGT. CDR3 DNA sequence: TGTGCCAGCAGTGAGACTGGATCCTATGGCTACACCTTC. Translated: CASSETGSYGYTF.

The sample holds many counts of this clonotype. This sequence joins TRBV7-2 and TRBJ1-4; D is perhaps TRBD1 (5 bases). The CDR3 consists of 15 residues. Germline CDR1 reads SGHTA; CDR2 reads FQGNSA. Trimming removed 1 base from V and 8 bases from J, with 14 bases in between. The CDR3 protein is CASSLVVSRGEKLFF. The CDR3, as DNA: TGTGCCAGCAGCTTAGTCGTCTCGAGGGGAGAAAAACTGTTTTTT.

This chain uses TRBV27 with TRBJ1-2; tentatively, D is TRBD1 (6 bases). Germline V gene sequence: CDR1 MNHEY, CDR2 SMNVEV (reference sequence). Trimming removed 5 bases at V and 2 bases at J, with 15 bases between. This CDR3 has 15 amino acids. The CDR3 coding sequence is TGTGCCAGCAGTCGTGGACAGCCGATAAACTATGGCTACACCTTC. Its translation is CASSRGQPINYGYTF.

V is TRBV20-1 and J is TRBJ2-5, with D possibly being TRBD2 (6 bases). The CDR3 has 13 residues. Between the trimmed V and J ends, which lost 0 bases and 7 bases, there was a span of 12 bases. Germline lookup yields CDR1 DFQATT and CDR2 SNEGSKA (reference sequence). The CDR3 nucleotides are TGCAGTGCTAGAGATGTCGGGGGAGCGACCCAGTACTTC. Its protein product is CSARDVGGATQYF.

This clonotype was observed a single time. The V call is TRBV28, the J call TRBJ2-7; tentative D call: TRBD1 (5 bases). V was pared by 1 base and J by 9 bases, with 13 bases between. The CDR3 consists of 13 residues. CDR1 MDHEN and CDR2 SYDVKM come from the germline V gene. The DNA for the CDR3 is TGTGCCAGCAGTTTATCCTCTGGGGCCTGGCAGTACTTC. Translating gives CASSLSSGAWQYF.